The T cell receptor (beta chain) described here comes from a study of blood T cell repertoires in COVID-19. Study-wide context: T cells, B-cell-depleted T cells, or PBMCs provided the cDNA or gDNA that served as material.

In the source study's methods: Amplified reference gene primers provided the basis for estimating nucleated cell counts. Assay: immunoSEQ multiplex PCR; the TCRdb copy retains only in-frame clones and omits some. V and J calls and clone size follow that table, whereas D and trimming were derived from the DNA. The table lists some 56,000 clones, 80% of them singletons, with approximately 7.2% in the top ten. Trimming removed 8 bases from V and 5 bases from J; junction bases left unmatched: 7. The CDR3 runs 13 residues. Germline V gene lookup returns CDR1 MDHEN and CDR2 SYDVKM. The receptor was derived from a man aged 55 to 70 with acute or convalescent COVID-19. The rearrangement uses TRBV28 and TRBJ2-5; TRBD2 aligns across 8 bases. The sequencing sample was made of peripheral blood. The CDR3 loop reads CASGGGGPETQYF. The CDR3, as DNA: TGTGCCAGCGGGGGCGGGGGGCCCGAGACCCAGTACTTC.